This T cell receptor (beta chain) was profiled in a study of T cell repertoires in cytomegalovirus infection. Whole-study context: Alongside well-studied HLA-B-restricted CMV epitopes, recently identified HLA-C-restricted CMV epitopes were also used. Study-wide results and caveats: Clonotypes of TCR beta that were HLA-C-restricted and CMV-specific dominated the ex vivo response.

In this sample, this clonotype turned up many times. As yet, its antigen is unknown. The germline V and J ends were trimmed by 0 bases and 4 bases, with 9 bases remaining between them. CDR3 length equals 14 residues. Germline loops: CDR1 MGHRA, CDR2 YSYEKL. TCRdb used MiXCR to reprocess the reads, holding one entry per CDR3 protein. The table has some 940,000 distinct CDR3 sequences, more than 25% seen once; the top ten hold about 14%. The origin of this receptor is a human donor in good health (CMV status not recorded). Some clones in this sample may be carry-over from other donors' samples. Source: cultured CD8+ T cells from PBMCs, taken from culture after CMV antigen stimulation. The chain combines TRBV4-1 with TRBJ1-2; tentatively, D is TRBD1 (6 bases). CDR3: CASSQDVRGYGYTF. In DNA form, the CDR3 reads TGCGCCAGCAGCCAAGATGTCAGGGGCTATGGCTACACCTTC.